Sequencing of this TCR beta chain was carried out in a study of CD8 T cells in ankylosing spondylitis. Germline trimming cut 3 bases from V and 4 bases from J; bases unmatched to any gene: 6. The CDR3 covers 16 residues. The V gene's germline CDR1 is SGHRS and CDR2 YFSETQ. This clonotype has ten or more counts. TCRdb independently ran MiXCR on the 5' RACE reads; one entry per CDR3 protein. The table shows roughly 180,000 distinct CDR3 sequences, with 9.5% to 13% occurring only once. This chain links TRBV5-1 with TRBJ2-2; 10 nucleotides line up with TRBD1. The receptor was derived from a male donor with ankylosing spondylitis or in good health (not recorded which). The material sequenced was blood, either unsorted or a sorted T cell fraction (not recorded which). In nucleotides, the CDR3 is TGCGCCAGCAGCTGGATGACAGGGGGCCCCACCGGGGAGCTGTTTTTT. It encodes CASSWMTGGPTGELFF.